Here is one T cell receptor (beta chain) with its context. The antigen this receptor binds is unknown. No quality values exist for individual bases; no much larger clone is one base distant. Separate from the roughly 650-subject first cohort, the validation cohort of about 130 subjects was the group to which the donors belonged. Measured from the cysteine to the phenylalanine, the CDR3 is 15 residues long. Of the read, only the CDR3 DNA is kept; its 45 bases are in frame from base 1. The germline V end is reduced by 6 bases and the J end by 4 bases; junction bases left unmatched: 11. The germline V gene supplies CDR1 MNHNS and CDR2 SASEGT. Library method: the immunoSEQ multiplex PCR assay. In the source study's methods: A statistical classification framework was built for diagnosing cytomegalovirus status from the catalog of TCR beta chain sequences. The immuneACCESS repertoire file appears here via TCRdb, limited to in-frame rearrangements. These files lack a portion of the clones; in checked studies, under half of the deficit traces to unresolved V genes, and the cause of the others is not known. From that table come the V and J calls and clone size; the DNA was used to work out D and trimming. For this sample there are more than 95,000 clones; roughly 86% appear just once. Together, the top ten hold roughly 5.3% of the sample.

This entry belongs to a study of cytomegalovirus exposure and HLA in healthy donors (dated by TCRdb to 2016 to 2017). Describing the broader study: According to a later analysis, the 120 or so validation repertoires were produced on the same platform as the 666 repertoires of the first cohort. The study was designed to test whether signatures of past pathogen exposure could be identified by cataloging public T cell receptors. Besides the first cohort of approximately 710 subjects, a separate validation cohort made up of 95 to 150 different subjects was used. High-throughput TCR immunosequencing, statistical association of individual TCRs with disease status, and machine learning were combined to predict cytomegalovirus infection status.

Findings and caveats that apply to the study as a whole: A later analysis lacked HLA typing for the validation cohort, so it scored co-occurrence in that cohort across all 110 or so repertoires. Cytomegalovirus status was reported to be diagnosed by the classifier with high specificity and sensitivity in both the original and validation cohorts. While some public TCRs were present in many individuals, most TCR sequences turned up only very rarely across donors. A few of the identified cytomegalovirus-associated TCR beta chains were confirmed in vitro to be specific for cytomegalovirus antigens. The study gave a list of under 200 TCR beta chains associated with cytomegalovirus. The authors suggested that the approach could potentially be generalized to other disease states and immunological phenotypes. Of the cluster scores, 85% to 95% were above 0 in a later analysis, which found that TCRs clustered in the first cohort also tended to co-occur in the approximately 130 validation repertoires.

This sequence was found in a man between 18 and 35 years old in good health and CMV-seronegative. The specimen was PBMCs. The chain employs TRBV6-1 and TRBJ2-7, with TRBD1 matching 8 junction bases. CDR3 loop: CASRLDRGDRYEQYF. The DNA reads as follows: TGTGCCAGCAGGCTCGACAGGGGAGATAGGTACGAGCAGTACTTC.